Reported below is one T cell receptor (beta chain). The antigen remains undetermined. The CDR3 consists of 14 residues. V was cut by 5 bases and J by 2 bases, with 9 bases left in between. The germline V gene has CDR1 SGHNT and CDR2 YENEEA. The sample originates from a study of T cell responses to AZD1222 COVID-19 vaccine. This table comes from immunoSEQ multiplex PCR, and its TCRdb copy is limited to in-frame clones, with some not included. Altogether roughly 120,000 clones are present, 80% to 90% being singletons, with the ten largest covering around 1.6%. Overall study results and limits: Donors were mostly white British, more females; clonal diversity possibly underestimated.

Sequences were derived from peripheral blood, sampled on day 0 of AZD1222 vaccination. The clonotype originates from an adult in good health. This chain uses TRBV11-3 with TRBJ2-2; D gene ambiguous. CDR3 in amino acids: CASSIRGNTGELFF. The CDR3, as DNA: TGTGCCAGCAGCATCCGAGGAAACACCGGGGAGCTGTTTTTT.